Listed below are T cell receptor beta chains from one sample, sequenced in a study of blood T cell repertoires in COVID-19. Repertoires were generated with immunoSEQ multiplex PCR, while TCRdb's copy carries only in-frame clones and drops some. The data hold 210,000 or so clones, with approximately 83% observed a single time. Sequencing was done on a sample of peripheral blood. Source of these receptors: a woman in her twenties or thirties with COVID-19, enrolled during active disease. Both conserved end residues are part of each CDR3. A D gene is named only where the DNA matches it firmly. Only some rows state a clone size, as once, few, many or a class for expanded clones.

CDR3nt	CDR3aa	v_gene	j_gene	d_gene	abundance
TGCGCCAGCAGGCCGGGACAGTTCTACTCGGATACGCAGTATTTT	CASRPGQFYSDTQYF	TRBV23-1	TRBJ2-3	TRBD1	.
TGTGCCAGCAGTTTACTCGGCTCTGGAAACACCATATATTTT	CASSLLGSGNTIYF	TRBV28	TRBJ1-3	.	.
TGTGCCACCAGTGACTCGGACAGGGGGCGGACCGGGGAGCTGTTTTTT	CATSDSDRGRTGELFF	TRBV24-1	TRBJ2-2	TRBD1	.
TGTGCCAGCAGATCTATCGGTTTGACAGGGGGCAAATCCTACGAGCAGTACTTC	CASRSIGLTGGKSYEQYF	TRBV28	TRBJ2-7	TRBD1	.
TGTGCCAGCAGTGTGACTAGCGGGAATGAGCAGTTCTTC	CASSVTSGNEQFF	TRBV27	TRBJ2-1	TRBD2	.
TGTGCCAGCAGTTCAGGGGGTCTGCCTGAAGCTTTCTTT	CASSSGGLPEAFF	TRBV5-4	TRBJ1-1	TRBD1	once
TGTGCCAGCAGCCGAGGGCCCGACCCAAACTATGGCTACACCTTC	CASSRGPDPNYGYTF	TRBV7-3	TRBJ1-2	.	.
TGTGCTAGTGGCCCCGACAGGGGGTCCTACAATGAGCAGTTCTTC	CASGPDRGSYNEQFF	TRBV12-5	TRBJ2-1	TRBD1	.
TGTGCCAGTAGTATTCTAGCGACCTCCTACAATGAGCAGTTCTTC	CASSILATSYNEQFF	TRBV19	TRBJ2-1	.	.
TGCGCCAGCAGCTCAGGACTAGCGGGGGGCACGAGCACAGATACGCAGTATTTT	CASSSGLAGGTSTDTQYF	TRBV5-1	TRBJ2-3	TRBD2	.
TGTGCCAGCACTCCGGGACAGGGTTCCTACGAGCAGTACTTC	CASTPGQGSYEQYF	TRBV9	TRBJ2-7	TRBD1	.
TGTGCCAGCAGCCCGGGACTAGCCCTTTTTTTAACCTACAATGAGCAGTTCTTC	CASSPGLALFLTYNEQFF	TRBV3-1/TRBV3-2	TRBJ2-1	TRBD2	.
TGCGCCAGCAGCTCTCGACAGGGGAACACCGGGGAGCTGTTTTTT	CASSSRQGNTGELFF	TRBV4-1	TRBJ2-2	TRBD1	.
TGTGCCAGCAGTTACGGGGACAGGGTTAACTATGGCTACACCTTC	CASSYGDRVNYGYTF	TRBV6-5	TRBJ1-2	TRBD1	once
TGTGCCAGCAGCCCAGGACCTAGCGGGAGGGTCGATGAGCAGTTCTTC	CASSPGPSGRVDEQFF	TRBV4-2	TRBJ2-1	TRBD2	once
TGTGCCAGCAGCTCACAGGGGGCGACTGAAGCTTTCTTT	CASSSQGATEAFF	TRBV3-1/TRBV3-2	TRBJ1-1	TRBD1	few